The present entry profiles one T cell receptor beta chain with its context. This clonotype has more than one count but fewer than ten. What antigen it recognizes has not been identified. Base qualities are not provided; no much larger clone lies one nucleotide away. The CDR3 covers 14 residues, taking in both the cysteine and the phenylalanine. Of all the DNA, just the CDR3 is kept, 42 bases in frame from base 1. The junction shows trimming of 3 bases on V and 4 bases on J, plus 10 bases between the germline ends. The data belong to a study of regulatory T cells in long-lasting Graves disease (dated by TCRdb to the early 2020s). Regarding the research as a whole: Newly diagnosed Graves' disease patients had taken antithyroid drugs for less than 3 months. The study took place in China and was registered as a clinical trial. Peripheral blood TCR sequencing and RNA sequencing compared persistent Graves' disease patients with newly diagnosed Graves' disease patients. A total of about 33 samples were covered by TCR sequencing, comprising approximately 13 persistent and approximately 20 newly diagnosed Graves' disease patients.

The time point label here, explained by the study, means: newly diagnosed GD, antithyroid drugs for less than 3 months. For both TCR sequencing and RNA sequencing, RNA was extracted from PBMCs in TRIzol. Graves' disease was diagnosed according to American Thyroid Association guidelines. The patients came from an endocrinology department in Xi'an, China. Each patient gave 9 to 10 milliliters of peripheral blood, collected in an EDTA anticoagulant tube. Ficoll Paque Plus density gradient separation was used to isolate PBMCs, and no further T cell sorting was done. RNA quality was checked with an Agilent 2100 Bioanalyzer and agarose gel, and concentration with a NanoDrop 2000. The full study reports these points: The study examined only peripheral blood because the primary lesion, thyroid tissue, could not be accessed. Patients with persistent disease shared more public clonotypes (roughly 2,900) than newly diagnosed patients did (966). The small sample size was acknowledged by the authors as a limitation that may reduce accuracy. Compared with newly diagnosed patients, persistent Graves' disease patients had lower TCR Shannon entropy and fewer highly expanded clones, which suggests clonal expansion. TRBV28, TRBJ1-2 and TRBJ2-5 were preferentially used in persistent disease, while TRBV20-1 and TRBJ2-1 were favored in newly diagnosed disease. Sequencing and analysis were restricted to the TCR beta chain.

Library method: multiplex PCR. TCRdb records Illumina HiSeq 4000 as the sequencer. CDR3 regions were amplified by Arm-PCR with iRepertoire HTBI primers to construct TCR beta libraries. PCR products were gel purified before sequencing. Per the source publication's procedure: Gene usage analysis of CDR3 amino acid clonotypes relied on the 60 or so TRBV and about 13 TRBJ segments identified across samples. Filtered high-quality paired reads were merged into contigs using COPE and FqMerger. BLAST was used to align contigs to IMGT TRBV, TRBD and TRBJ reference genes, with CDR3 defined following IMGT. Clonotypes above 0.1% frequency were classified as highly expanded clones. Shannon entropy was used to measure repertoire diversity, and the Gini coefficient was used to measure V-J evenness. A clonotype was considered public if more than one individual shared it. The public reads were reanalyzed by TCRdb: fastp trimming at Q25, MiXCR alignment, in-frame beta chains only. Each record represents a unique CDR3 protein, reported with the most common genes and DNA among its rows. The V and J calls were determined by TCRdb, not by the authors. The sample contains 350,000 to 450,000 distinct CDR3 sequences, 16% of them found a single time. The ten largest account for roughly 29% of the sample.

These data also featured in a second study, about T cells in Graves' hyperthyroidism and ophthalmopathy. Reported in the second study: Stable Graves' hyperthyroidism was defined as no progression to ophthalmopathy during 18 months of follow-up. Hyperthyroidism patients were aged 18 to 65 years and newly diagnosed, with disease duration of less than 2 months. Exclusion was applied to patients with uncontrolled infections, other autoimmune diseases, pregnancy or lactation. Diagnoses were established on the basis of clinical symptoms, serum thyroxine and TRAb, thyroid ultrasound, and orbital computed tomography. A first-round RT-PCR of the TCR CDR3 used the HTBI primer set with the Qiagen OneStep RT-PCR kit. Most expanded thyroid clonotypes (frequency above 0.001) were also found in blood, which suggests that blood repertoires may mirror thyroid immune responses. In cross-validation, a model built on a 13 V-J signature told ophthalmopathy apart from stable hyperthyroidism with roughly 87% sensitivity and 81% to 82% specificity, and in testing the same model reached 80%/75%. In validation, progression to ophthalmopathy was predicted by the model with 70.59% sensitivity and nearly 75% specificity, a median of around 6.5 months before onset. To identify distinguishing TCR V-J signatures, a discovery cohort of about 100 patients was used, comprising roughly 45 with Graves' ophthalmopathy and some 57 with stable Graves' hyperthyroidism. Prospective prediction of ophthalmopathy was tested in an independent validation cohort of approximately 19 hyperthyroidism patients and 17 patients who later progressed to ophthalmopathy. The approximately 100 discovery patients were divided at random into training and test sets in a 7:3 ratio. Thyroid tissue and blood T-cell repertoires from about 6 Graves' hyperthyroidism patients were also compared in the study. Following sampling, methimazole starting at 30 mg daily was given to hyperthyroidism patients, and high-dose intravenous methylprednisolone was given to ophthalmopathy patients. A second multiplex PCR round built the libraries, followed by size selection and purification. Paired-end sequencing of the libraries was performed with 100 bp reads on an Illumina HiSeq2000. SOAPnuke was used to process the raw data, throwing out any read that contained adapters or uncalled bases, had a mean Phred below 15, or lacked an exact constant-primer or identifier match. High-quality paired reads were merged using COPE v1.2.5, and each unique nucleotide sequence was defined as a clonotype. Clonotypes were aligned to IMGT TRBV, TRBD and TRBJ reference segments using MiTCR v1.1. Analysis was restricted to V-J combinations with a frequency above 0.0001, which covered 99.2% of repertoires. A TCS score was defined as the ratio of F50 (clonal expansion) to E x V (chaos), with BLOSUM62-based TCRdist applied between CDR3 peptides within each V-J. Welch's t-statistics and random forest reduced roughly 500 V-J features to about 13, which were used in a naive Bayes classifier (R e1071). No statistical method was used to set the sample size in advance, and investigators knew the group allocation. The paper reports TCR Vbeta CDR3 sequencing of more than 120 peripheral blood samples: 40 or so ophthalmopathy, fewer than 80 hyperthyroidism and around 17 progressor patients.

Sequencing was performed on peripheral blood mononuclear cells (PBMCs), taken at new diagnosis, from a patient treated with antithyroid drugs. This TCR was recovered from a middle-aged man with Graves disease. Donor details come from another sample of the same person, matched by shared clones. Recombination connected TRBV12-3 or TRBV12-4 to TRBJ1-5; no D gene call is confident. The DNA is TGTGCCAGCAGTTTCCCAGGCGGGAATCAGCCCCAGCATTTT. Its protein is CASSFPGGNQPQHF.